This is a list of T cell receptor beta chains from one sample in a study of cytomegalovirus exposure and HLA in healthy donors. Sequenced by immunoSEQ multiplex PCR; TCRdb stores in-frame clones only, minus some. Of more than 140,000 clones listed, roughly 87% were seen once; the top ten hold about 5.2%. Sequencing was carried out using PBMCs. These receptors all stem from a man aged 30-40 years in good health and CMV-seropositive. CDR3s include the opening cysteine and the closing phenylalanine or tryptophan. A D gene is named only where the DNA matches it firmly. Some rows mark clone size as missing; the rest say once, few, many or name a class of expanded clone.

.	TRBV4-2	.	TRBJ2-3	CASSHTSSTDTQYF	TGTGCCAGCAGCCACACATCTAGCACAGATACGCAGTATTTT
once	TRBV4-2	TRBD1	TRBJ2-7	CASSQGQGAAYEQYF	TGTGCCAGCAGCCAAGGACAGGGAGCAGCCTACGAGCAGTACTTC
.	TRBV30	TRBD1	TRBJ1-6	CACQGALRNSPLHF	TGTGCCTGTCAGGGGGCCCTTCGCAATTCACCCCTCCACTTT
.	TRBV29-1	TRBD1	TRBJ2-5	CSVYTGGGETQYF	TGCAGCGTCTACACAGGGGGAGGAGAGACCCAGTACTTC
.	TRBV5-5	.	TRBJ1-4	CASSLRGRTNEKLFF	TGTGCCAGCAGCTTAAGGGGTAGGACTAATGAAAAACTGTTTTTT
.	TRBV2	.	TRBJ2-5	CASSTTILRGAGETQYF	TGTGCCAGCAGTACGACTATCCTACGGGGGGCCGGGGAGACCCAGTACTTC
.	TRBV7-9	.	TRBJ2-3	CASSPPAGVTDTQYF	TGTGCCAGCAGCCCCCCGGCCGGGGTTACAGATACGCAGTATTTT
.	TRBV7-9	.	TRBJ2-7	CSSSPYPVRPEQYF	TGTTCCAGCAGCCCCTACCCGGTGAGGCCCGAGCAGTACTTC
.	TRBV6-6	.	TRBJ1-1	CASIQNTEAFF	TGTGCCAGCATCCAGAACACTGAAGCTTTCTTT
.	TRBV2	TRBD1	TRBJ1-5	CASIGGQGSNQPQHF	TGTGCCAGCATAGGGGGACAGGGCTCTAATCAGCCCCAGCATTTT
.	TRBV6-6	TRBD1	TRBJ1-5	CASKTGEDQPQHF	TGTGCCAGCAAGACAGGGGAGGATCAGCCCCAGCATTTT
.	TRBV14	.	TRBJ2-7	CASSHLDPAGSYEQYF	TGTGCCAGCAGCCACTTGGACCCCGCGGGGTCCTACGAGCAGTACTTC
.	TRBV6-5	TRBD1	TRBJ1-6	CASRGGTGYNSPLHF	TGTGCCAGCAGGGGGGGGACAGGGTACAATTCACCCCTCCACTTT
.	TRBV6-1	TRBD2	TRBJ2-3	CASSGLAGGPDTQYF	TGTGCCAGCAGTGGACTAGCGGGGGGGCCAGATACGCAGTATTTT
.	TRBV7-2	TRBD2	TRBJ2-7	CASSTTPGLAAYEQYF	TGTGCCAGCAGCACCACACCGGGACTAGCGGCCTACGAGCAGTACTTC
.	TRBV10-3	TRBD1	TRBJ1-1	CAISEPRGQANTEAFF	TGTGCCATCAGCGAACCCAGGGGGCAGGCGAACACTGAAGCTTTCTTT
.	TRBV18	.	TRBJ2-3	CASSQAGARSTDTQYF	TGTGCCAGCTCCCAGGCAGGGGCCCGTAGCACAGATACGCAGTATTTT
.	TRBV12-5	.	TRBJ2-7	CASEILSHYYEQYF	TGTGCTAGCGAGATATTATCGCACTACTACGAGCAGTACTTC
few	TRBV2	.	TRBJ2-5	CASSGSGVWETQYF	TGTGCCAGCAGTGGGTCGGGTGTATGGGAGACCCAGTACTTC
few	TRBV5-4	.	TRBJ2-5	CASSGGTWERTQYF	TGTGCCAGCAGCGGGGGGACCTGGGAACGCACCCAGTACTTC
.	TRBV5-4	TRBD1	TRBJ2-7	CASSFSGTGLEQYF	TGTGCCAGCAGCTTCTCTGGGACAGGGCTCGAGCAGTACTTC
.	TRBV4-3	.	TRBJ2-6	CASSQDPAGSTGGANVLTF	TGCGCCAGCAGCCAAGATCCTGCAGGGTCCACTGGCGGGGCCAACGTCCTGACTTTC
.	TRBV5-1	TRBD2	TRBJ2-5	CASSSYGGGSAETQYF	TGCGCCAGCAGCTCCTACGGGGGAGGGTCGGCGGAGACCCAGTACTTC
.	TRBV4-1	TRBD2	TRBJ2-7	CASSPGREGRGAYEQYF	TGCGCCAGCAGCCCAGGACGAGAGGGCCGGGGGGCCTACGAGCAGTACTTC
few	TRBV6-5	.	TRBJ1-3	CASKSSGGGGNTIYF	TGTGCCAGCAAATCATCGGGAGGAGGTGGAAACACCATATATTTT
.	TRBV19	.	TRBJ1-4	CASSPSTADNEKLFF	TGTGCCAGTAGTCCCTCGACAGCAGACAATGAAAAACTGTTTTTT
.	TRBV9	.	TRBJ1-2	CASKGHDSDYGYTF	TGTGCCAGCAAGGGACACGACAGTGACTATGGCTACACCTTC
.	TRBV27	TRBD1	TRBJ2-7	CASRSAMGTGDHEQYF	TGTGCCAGCAGGTCCGCGATGGGGACAGGGGACCACGAGCAGTACTTC
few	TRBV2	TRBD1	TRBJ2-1	CASSGTEYNEQFF	TGTGCCAGCAGCGGGACAGAGTACAATGAGCAGTTCTTC
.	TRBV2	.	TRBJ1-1	CASSGYRNTEAFF	TGTGCCAGCAGTGGCTACAGAAACACTGAAGCTTTCTTT
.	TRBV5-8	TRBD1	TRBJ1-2	CASSLGDRADNYGYTF	TGTGCCAGCAGCTTGGGGGACAGGGCGGATAACTATGGCTACACCTTC
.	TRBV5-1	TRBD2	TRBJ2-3	CASSLTGGTSGRTDTQYF	TGCGCCAGCAGCTTGACAGGGGGGACTAGCGGACGCACAGATACGCAGTATTTT
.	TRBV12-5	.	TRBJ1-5	CASGPGHLSNQPQHF	TGTGCTAGTGGTCCGGGACACCTAAGCAATCAGCCCCAGCATTTT
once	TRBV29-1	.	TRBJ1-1	CSVAGPRGEAFF	TGCAGCGTTGCCGGACCCCGGGGAGAAGCTTTCTTT
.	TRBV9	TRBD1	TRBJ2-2	CASSAIDRVTGELFF	TGTGCCAGCAGCGCTATAGACAGGGTCACCGGGGAGCTGTTTTTT
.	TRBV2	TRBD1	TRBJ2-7	CASRPGQGYEQYF	TGTGCCAGCAGACCGGGACAGGGCTACGAGCAGTACTTC
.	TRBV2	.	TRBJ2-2	CASSELRQTGELFF	TGTGCCAGCAGTGAATTGAGGCAAACCGGGGAGCTGTTTTTT
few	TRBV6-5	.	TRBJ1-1	CASSYTENTEAFF	TGTGCCAGCAGTTACACAGAGAACACTGAAGCTTTCTTT
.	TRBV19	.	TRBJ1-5	CASINRGGFNQPQHF	TGTGCCAGTATCAATAGGGGAGGATTCAATCAGCCCCAGCATTTT
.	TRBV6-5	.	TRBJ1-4	CASSLIATNEKLFF	TGTGCCAGCAGCCTAATAGCAACTAATGAAAAACTGTTTTTT
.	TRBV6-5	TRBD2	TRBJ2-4	CASSYSGAGGKNIQYF	TGTGCCAGCAGTTACTCTGGGGCGGGAGGAAAAAACATTCAGTACTTC
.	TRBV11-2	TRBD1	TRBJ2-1	CASSFKLGTGYNEQFF	TGTGCCAGCAGCTTTAAGCTAGGGACAGGGTACAATGAGCAGTTCTTC
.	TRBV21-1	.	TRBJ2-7	CAILIITYEQYF	TGTGCCATCCTAATCATCACCTACGAGCAGTACTTC
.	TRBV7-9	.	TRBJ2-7	CSSSLGYNYYEQYF	TGTTCCAGCAGCTTAGGGTACAATTACTACGAGCAGTACTTC
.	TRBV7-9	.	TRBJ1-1	CASSLDRTNTEAFF	TGTGCCAGCAGCTTGGACAGAACGAACACTGAAGCTTTCTTT
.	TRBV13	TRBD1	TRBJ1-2	CASSSGQGIYGYTF	TGTGCCAGCAGCTCTGGACAGGGGATCTATGGCTACACCTTC
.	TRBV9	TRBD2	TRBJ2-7	CASSVVPSGEQYF	TGTGCCAGCAGCGTAGTACCTAGCGGTGAGCAGTACTTC
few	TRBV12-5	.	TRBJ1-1	CASGPMRARPPNTEAFF	TGTGCTAGTGGTCCCATGAGAGCCAGGCCCCCGAACACTGAAGCTTTCTTT
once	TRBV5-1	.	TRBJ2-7	CASSVRDKDSYEQYF	TGCGCCAGCAGCGTCCGGGACAAGGACTCCTACGAGCAGTACTTC